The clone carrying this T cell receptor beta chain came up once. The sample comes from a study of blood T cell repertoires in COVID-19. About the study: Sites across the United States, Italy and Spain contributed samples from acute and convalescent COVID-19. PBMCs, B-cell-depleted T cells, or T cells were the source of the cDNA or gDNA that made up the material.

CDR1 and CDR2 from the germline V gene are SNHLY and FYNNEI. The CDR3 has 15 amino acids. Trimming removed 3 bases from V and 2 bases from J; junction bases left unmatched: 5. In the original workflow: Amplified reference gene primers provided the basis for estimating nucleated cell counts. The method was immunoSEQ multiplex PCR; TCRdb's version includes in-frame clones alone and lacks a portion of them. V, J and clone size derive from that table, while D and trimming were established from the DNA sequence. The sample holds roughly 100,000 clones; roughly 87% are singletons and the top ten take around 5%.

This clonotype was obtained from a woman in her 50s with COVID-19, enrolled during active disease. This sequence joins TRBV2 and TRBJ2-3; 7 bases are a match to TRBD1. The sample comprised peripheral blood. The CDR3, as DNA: TGTGCCAGCAGTGATGGACAGGCGAACACAGATACGCAGTATTTT. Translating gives CASSDGQANTDTQYF.